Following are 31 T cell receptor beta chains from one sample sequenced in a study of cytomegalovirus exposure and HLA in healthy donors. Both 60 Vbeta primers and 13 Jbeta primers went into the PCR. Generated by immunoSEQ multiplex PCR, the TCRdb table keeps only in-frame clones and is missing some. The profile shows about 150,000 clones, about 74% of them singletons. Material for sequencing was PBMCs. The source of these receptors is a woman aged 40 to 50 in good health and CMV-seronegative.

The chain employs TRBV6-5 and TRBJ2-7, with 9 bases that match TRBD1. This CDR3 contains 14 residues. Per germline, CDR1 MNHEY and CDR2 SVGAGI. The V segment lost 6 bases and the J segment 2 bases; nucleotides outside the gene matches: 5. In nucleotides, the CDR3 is TGTGCCAGCAGCGGGACAGGGTTGCCCTACGAGCAGTACTTC. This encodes CASSGTGLPYEQYF.

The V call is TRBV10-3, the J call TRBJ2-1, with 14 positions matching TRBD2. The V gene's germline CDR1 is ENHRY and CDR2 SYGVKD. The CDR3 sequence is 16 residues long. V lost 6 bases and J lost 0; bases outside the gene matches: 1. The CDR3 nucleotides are TGTGCCATCAGAGGGACTAGCGGGGGCTCCTACAATGAGCAGTTCTTC. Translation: CAIRGTSGGSYNEQFF.

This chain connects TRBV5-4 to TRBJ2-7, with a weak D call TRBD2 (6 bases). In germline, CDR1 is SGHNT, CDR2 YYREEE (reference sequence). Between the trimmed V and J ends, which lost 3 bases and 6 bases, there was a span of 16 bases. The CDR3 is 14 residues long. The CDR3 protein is CASSYNTGTGEQYF. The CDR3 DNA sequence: TGTGCCAGCAGCTACAATACGGGGACTGGCGAGCAGTACTTC.

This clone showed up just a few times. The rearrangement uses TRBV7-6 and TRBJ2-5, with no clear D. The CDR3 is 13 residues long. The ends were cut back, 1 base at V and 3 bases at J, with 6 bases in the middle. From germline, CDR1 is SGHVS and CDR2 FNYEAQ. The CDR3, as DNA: TGTGCCAGCAGCTTAGGATACAAAGAGACCCAGTACTTC. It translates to CASSLGYKETQYF.

The CDR3 DNA reads TGTGCCAGCACCCCGACTGGGGTCGAGGGTGGCTACACCTTC. This translates into CASTPTGVEGGYTF. V is TRBV6-6 and J is TRBJ1-2; D is ambiguous. Trimming removed 7 bases at V and 7 bases at J, with 19 bases between. The CDR3 spans 14 residues. CDR1 and CDR2 (germline): MNHNY, SVGAGI (reference sequence).

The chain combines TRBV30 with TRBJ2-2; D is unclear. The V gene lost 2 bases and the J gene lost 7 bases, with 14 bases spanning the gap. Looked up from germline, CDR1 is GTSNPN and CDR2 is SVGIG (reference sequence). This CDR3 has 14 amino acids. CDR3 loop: CAWSLNLVFGELFF. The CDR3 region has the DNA TGTGCCTGGAGTTTAAATTTAGTATTCGGGGAGCTGTTTTTT.

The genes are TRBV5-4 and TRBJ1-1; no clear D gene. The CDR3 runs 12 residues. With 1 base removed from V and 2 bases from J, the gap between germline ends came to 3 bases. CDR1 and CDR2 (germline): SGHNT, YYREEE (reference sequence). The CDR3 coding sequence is TGTGCCAGCAGCTTGCCAAACACTGAAGCTTTCTTT. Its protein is CASSLPNTEAFF. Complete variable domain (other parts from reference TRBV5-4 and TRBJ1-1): ETGVTQSPTHLIKTRGQQVTLRCSSQSGHNTVSWYQQALGQGPQFIFQYYREEENGRGNFPPRFSGLQFPNYSSELNVNALELDDSALYLCASSLPNTEAFFGQGTRLTVV.

CDR3 residues: CASSSTGSTEAFF. DNA of the CDR3: TGTGCCAGCAGTTCTACAGGGAGCACTGAAGCTTTCTTT. The V gene is TRBV28, the J gene TRBJ1-1; possibly TRBD1 for D (6 bases). The ends were cut back, 4 bases at V and 4 bases at J, with 10 bases in the middle. The CDR3 is 13 amino acids. Germline V gene lookup returns CDR1 MDHEN and CDR2 SYDVKM.

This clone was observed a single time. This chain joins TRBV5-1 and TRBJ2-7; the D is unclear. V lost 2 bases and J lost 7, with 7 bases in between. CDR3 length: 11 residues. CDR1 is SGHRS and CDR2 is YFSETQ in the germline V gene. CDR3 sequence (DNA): TGCGCCAGCAGCTTAAACCGGGAGCAGTACTTC. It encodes CASSLNREQYF.

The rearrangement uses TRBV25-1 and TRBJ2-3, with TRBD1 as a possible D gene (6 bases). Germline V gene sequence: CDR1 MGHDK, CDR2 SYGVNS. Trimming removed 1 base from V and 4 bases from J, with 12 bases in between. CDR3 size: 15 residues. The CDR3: CASSESTGWADTQYF. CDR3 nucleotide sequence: TGTGCCAGCAGTGAATCTACAGGGTGGGCAGATACGCAGTATTTT.

CDR3 region: CASSLSSSSYEQYF. The CDR3, as DNA: TGTGCCAGCAGCTTATCGTCCAGCTCCTACGAGCAGTACTTC. The chain employs TRBV11-3 and TRBJ2-7; the D is unclear. The CDR3 totals 14 residues. The germline CDR1 and CDR2 sequences are SGHNT and YENEEA. Trimming pared 2 bases from V and 0 bases from J, leaving 8 bases between.

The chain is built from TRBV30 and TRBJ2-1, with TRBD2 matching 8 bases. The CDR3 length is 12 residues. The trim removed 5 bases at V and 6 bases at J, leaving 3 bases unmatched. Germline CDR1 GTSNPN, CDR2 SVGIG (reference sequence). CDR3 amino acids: CAWAGGLNEQFF. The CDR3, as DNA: TGTGCCTGGGCGGGAGGCCTCAATGAGCAGTTCTTC. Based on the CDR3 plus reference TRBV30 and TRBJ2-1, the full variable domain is SQTIHQWPATLVQPVGSPLSLECTVEGTSNPNLYWYRQAAGRGLQLLFYSVGIGQISSEVPQNLSASRPQDRQFILSSKKLLLSDSGFYLCAWAGGLNEQFFGPGTRLTVL.

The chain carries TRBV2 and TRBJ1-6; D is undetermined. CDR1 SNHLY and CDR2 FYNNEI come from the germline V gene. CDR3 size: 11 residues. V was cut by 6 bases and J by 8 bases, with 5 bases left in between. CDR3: CASSLDSPLHF. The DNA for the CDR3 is TGTGCCAGCAGCCTTGATTCACCCCTCCACTTT.

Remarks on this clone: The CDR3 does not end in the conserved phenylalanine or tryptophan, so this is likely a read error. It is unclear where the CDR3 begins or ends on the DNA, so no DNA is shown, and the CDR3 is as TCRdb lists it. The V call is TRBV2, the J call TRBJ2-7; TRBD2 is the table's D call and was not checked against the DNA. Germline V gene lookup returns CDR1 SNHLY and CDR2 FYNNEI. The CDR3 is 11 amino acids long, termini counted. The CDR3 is CASRKEAHDLS.

The DNA for the CDR3 is TGTGCCAGCAGACCTCTCCAGGGACAGACCTACGAGCAGTACTTC. Residues: CASRPLQGQTYEQYF. This chain connects TRBV6-6 to TRBJ2-7; 7 nucleotides align to TRBD1. V shed 6 bases, J shed 2 bases, and the junction held 10 bases outside the gene matches. CDR1 and CDR2 from the germline V gene are MNHNY and SVGAGI (reference sequence). The CDR3 runs to 15 residues.

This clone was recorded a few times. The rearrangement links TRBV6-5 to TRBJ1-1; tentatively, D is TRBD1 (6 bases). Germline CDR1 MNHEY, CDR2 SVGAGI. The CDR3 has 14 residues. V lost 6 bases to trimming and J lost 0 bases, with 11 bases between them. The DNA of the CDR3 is TGTGCCAGCAGGCCGGGACACATGAACACTGAAGCTTTCTTT. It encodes CASRPGHMNTEAFF.

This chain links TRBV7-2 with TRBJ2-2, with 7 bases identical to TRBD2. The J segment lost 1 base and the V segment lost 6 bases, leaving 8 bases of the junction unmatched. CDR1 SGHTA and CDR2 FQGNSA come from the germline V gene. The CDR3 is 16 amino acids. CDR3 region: CASSRIPGGNTGELFF. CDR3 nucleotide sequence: TGTGCCAGCAGTCGCATCCCGGGAGGGAACACCGGGGAGCTGTTTTTT. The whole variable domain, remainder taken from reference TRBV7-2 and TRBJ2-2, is GAGVSQSPSNKVTEKGKDVELRCDPISGHTALYWYRQSLGQGLEFLIYFQGNSAPDKSGLPSDRFSAERTGGSVSTLTIQRTQQEDSAVYLCASSRIPGGNTGELFFGEGSRLTVL.

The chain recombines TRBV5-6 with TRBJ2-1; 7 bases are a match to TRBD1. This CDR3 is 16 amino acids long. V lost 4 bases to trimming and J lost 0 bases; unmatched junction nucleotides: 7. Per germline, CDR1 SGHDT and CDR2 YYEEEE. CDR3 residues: CASSHRDSISYNEQFF. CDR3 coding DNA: TGTGCCAGCAGCCACCGGGACAGTATCTCCTACAATGAGCAGTTCTTC.

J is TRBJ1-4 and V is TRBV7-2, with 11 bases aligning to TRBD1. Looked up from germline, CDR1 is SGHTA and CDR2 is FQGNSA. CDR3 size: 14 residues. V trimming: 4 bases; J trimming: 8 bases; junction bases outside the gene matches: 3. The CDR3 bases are TGTGCCAGCAGCTGGGACAGGGGGGAGGAAAAACTGTTTTTT. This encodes CASSWDRGEEKLFF.

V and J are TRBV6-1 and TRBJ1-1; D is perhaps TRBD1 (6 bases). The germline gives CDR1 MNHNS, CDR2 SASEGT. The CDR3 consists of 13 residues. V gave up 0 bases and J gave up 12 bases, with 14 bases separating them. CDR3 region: CASSEAGAPFSFF. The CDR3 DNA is TGTGCCAGCAGTGAAGCGGGGGCCCCATTTTCTTTCTTT.

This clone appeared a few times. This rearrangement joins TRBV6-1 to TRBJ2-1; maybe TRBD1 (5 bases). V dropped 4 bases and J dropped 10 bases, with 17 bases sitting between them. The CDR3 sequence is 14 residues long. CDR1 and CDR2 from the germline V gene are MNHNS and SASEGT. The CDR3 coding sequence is TGTGCCAGCAGTGGCCTCATGGGGCGCCGGGAGCAGTTCTTC. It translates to CASSGLMGRREQFF.

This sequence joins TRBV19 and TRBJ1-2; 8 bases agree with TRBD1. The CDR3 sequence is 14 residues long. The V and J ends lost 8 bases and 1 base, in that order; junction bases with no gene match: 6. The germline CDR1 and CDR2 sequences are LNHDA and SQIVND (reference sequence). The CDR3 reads CASRQGLDNYGYTF. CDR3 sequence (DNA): TGTGCCAGTCGACAGGGGTTGGATAACTATGGCTACACCTTC.

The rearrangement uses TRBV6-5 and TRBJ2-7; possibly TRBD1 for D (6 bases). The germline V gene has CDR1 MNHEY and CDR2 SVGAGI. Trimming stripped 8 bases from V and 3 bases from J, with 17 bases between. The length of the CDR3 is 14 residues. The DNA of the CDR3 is TGTGCCAGCGCTACACTACAGGGTGGCTACGAGCAGTACTTC. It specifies CASATLQGGYEQYF.

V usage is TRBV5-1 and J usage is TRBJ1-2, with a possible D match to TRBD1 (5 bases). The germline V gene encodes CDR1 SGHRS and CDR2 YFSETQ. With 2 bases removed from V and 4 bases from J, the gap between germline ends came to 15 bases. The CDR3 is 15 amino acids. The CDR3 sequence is CASSLIGADTYGYTF. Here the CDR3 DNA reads TGCGCCAGCAGCTTAATTGGGGCAGATACCTATGGCTACACCTTC. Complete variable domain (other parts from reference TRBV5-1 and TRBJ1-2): KAGVTQTPRYLIKTRGQQVTLSCSPISGHRSVSWYQQTPGQGLQFLFEYFSETQRNKGNFPGRFSGRQFSNSRSEMNVSTLELGDSALYLCASSLIGADTYGYTFGSGTRLTVV.

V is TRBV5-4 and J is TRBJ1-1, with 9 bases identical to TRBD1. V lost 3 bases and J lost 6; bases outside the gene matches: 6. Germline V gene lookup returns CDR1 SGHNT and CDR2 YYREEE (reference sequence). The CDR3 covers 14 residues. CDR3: CASSSPGQGAEAFF. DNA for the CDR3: TGTGCCAGCAGCTCTCCGGGACAGGGAGCTGAAGCTTTCTTT. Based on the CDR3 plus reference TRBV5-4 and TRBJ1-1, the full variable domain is ETGVTQSPTHLIKTRGQQVTLRCSSQSGHNTVSWYQQALGQGPQFIFQYYREEENGRGNFPPRFSGLQFPNYSSELNVNALELDDSALYLCASSSPGQGAEAFFGQGTRLTVV.

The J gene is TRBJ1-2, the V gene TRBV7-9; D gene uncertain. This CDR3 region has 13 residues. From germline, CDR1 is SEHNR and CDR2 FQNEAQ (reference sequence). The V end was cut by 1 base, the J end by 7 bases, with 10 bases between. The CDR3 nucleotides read TGTGCCAGCAGCTTAGGGGCAGCAATTGGCTACACCTTC. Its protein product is CASSLGAAIGYTF.

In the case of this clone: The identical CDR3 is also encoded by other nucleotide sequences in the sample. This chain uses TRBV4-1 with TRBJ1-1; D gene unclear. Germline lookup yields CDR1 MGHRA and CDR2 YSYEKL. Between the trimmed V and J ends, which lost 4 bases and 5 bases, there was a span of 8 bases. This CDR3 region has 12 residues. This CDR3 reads CASSLAGTEAFF. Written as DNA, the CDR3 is TGCGCCAGCAGCCTCGCGGGAACTGAAGCTTTCTTT.

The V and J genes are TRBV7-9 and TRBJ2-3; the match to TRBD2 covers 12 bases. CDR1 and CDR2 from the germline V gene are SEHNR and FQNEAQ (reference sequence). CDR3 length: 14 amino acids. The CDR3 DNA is TGTGCAGGTACTAGCGGGAGGAGTCCAGATACGCAGTATTTT. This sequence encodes CAGTSGRSPDTQYF.

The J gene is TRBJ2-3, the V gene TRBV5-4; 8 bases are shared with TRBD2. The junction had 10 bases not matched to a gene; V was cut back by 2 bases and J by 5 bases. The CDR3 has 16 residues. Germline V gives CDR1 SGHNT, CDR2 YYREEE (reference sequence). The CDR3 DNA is TGTGCCAGCAGCTTTTACGGGAGGGCCCTGGGAGATACGCAGTATTTT. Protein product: CASSFYGRALGDTQYF.

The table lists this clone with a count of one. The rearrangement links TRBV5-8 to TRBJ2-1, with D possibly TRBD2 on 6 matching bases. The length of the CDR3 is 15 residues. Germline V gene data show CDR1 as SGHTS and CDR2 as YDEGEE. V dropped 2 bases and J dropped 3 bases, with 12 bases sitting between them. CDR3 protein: CASSLGDLIYNEQFF. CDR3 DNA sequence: TGTGCCAGCAGCTTAGGGGACTTAATCTACAATGAGCAGTTCTTC.

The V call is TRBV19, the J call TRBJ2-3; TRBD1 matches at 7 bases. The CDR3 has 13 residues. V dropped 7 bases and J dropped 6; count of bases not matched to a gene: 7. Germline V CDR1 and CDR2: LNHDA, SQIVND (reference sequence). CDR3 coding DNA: TGTGCCAGTACCCGGGACAGCCAGGATACGCAGTATTTT. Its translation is CASTRDSQDTQYF.